The 2 T cell receptor beta chains in this list originate from one sample, sequenced in a study of cytomegalovirus exposure and HLA in healthy donors. PCR used 60 Vbeta primers and 13 Jbeta primers. Using immunoSEQ multiplex PCR, the repertoire was profiled, and TCRdb retains in-frame clones only, with some absent. The sample lists roughly 90,000 clones, about 73% seen once, with around 4.3% in the top ten. Sequenced material: PBMCs. These receptors all come from a middle-aged woman in good health and CMV-seropositive.

The chain joins TRBV18 to TRBJ1-5, with D tentatively TRBD1 (5 bases). V was pared by 6 bases and J by 4 bases, with 13 bases between. The CDR3 totals 14 residues. The V gene's germline CDR1 is KGHSH and CDR2 LQKENI. This CDR3 reads CASSSREENQPQHF. The CDR3 bases are TGTGCCAGCTCCTCCAGGGAAGAAAATCAGCCCCAGCATTTT.

This chain joins TRBV5-1 and TRBJ2-5; possibly TRBD1 for D (7 bases). Germline V CDR1 and CDR2: SGHRS, YFSETQ. The V and J ends lost 6 bases and 7 bases respectively, with 25 bases between them. The CDR3 totals 16 residues. The CDR3 protein is CASIPAREGAGGTQYF. For the CDR3, the DNA is TGCGCCAGCATCCCTGCCCGAGAGGGGGCCGGGGGGACCCAGTACTTC.